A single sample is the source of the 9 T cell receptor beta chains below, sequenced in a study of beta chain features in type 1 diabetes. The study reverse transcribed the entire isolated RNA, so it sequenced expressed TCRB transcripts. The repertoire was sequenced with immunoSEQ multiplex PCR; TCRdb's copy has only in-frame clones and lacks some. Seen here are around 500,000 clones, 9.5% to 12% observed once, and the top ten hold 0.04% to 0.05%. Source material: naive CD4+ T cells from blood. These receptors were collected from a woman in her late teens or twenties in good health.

CDR3 sequence: CASSDSRPQHF. CDR3 bases: TGTGCCAGCAGTGATTCTCGGCCCCAGCATTTT. The genes are TRBV19 and TRBJ1-5; no reliable D call. The germline CDR1 and CDR2 sequences are LNHDA and SQIVND (reference sequence). The CDR3 is 11 residues long. Deletions cut 9 bases from V and 9 bases from J, with 12 bases between. The full variable domain, in which reference TRBV19 and TRBJ1-5 provide the parts outside the CDR3, is DGGITQSPKYLFRKEGQNVTLSCEQNLNHDAMYWYRQDPGQGLRLIYYSQIVNDFQKGDIAEGYSVSREKKESFPLTVTSAQKNPTAFYLCASSDSRPQHFGDGTRLSIL.

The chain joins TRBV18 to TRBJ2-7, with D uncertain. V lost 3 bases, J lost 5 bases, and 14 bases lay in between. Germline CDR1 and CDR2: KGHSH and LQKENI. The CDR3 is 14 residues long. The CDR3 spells CASSPSVSAHEQYV. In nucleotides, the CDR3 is TGTGCCAGCTCACCGAGCGTATCAGCTCACGAGCAGTACGTC.

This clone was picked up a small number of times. CDR3 sequence: CSVAKGPEGGYTF. The CDR3 DNA reads TGCAGCGTGGCAAAGGGACCGGAGGGTGGCTACACCTTC. The V call is TRBV29-1, the J call TRBJ1-2; possible D gene TRBD1, 5 bases. The germline V gene encodes CDR1 SQVTM and CDR2 ANQGSEA. Trimming took off 6 bases at V and 7 bases at J, with 18 bases between the two ends. The CDR3 runs to 13 residues.

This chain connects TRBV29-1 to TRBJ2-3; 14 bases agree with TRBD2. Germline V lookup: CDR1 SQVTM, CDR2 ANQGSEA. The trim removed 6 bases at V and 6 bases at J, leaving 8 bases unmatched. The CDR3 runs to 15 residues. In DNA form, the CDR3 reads TGCAGCGTCGGCGGACTAGCGGGAGGAGGGGATACGCAGTATTTT. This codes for CSVGGLAGGGDTQYF.

This CDR3 reads CASSPGLAGGRSYNEQFF. In nucleotides, the CDR3 is TGTGCCAGCAGTCCGGGACTAGCGGGGGGGCGCTCCTACAATGAGCAGTTCTTC. The rearrangement uses TRBV25-1 and TRBJ2-1, with 16 bases fitting TRBD2. CDR1 and CDR2 (germline): MGHDK, SYGVNS. The CDR3 spans 18 residues. With V trimmed by 5 bases and J by 0 bases, 4 bases remained unmatched.

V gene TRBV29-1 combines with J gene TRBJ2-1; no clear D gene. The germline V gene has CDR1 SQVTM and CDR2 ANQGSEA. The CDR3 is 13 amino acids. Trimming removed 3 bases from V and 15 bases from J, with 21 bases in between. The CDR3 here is CSVESFLGENRFF. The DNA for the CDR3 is TGCAGCGTTGAGTCCTTCCTAGGAGAGAATAGGTTCTTC.

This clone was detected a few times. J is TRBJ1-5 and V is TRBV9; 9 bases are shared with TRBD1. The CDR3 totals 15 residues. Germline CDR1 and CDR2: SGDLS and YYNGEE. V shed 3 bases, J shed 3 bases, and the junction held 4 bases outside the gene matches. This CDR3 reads CASSGGTGLNQPQHF. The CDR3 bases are TGTGCCAGCAGCGGAGGGACAGGGCTCAATCAGCCCCAGCATTTT. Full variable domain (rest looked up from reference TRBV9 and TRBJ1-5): DSGVTQTPKHLITATGQRVTLRCSPRSGDLSVYWYQQSLDQGLQFLIQYYNGEERAKGNILERFSAQQFPDLHSELNLSSLELGDSALYFCASSGGTGLNQPQHFGDGTRLSIL.

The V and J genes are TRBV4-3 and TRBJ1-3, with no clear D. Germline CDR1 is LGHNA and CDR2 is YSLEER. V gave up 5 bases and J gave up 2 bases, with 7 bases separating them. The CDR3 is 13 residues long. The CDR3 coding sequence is TGCGCCAGCAGCGCAATGACTGGAAACACCATATATTTT. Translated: CASSAMTGNTIYF.

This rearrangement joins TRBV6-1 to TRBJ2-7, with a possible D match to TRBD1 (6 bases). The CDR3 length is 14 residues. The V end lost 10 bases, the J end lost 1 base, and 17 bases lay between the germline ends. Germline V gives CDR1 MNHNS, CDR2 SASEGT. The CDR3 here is CATNELGASYEQYF. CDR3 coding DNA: TGTGCCACTAACGAACTGGGGGCTTCCTACGAGCAGTACTTC.